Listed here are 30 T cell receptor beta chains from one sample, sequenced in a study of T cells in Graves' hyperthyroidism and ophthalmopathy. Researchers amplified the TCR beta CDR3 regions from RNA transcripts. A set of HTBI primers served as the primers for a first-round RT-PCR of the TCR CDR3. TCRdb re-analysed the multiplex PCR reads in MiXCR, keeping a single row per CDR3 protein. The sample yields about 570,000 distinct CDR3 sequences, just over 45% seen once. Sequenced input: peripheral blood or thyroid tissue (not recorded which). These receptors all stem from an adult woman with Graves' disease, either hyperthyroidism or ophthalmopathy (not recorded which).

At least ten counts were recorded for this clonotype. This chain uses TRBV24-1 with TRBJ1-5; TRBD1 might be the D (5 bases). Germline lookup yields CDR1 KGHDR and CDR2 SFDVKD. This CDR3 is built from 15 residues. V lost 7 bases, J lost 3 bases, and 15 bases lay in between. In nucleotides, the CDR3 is TGTGCCACCAGCCCGGGACGGGTGATCAATCAGCCCCAGCATTTT. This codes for CATSPGRVINQPQHF.

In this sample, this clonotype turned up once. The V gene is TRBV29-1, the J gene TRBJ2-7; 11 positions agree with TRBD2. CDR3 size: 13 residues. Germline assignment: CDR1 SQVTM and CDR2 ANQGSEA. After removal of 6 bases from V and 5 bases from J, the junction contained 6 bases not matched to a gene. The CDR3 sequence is CSVLLAGGDEQYF. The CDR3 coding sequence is TGCAGCGTCCTCTTAGCGGGAGGGGACGAGCAGTACTTC.

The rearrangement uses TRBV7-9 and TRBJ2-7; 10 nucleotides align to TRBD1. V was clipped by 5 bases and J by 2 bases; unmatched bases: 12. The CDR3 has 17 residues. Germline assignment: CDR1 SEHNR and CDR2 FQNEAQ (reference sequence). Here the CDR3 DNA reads TGTGCCAGCAGCCTCTACGGTAGGGGACAGGGGCCCTACGAGCAGTACTTC. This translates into CASSLYGRGQGPYEQYF.

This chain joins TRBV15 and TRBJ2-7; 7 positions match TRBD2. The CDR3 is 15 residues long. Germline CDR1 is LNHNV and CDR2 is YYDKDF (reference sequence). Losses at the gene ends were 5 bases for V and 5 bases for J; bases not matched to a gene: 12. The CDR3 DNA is TGTGCCACCAGCTTGGTTGGCGGGAGCCCAAACGAGCAGTACTTC. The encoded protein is CATSLVGGSPNEQYF. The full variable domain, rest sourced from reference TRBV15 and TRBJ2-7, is DAMVIQNPRYQVTQFGKPVTLSCSQTLNHNVMYWYQQKSSQAPKLLFHYYDKDFNNEADTPDNFQSRRPNTSFCFLDIRSPGLGDTAMYLCATSLVGGSPNEQYFGPGTRLTVT.

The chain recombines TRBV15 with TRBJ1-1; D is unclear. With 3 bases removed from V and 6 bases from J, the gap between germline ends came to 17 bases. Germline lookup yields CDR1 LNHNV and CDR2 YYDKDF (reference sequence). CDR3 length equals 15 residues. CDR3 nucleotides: TGTGCCACCAGCAGGACACCCCCGCGGGAGGCTGAAGCTTTCTTT. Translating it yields CATSRTPPREAEAFF.

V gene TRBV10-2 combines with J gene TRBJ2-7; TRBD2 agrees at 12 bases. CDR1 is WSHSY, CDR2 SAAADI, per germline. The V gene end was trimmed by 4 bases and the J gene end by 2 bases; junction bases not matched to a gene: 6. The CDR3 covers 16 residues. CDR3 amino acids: CASSAGLAGRTYEQYF. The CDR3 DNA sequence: TGCGCCAGCAGTGCCGGACTAGCGGGACGGACCTACGAGCAGTACTTC.

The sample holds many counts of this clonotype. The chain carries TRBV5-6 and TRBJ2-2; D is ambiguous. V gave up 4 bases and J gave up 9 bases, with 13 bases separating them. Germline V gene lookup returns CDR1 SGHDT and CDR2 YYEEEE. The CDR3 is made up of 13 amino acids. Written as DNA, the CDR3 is TGTGCCAGCAGCCCCCGACCCAGCCGGGAGCTGTTTTTT. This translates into CASSPRPSRELFF.

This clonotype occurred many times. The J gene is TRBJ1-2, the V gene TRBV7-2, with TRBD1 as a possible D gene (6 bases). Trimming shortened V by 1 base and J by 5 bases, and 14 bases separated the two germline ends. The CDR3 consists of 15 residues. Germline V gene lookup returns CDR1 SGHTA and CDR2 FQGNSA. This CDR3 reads CASSLEGRGVYGYTF. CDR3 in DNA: TGTGCCAGCAGCTTAGAGGGAAGGGGGGTGTATGGCTACACCTTC.

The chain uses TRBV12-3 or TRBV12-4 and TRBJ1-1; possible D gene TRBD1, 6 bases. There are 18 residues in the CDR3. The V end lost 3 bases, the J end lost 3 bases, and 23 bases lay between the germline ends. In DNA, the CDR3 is TGTGCCAGCAGTTTTTATTTTATACGGGGGGCCGGTGACACTGAAGCTTTCTTT. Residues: CASSFYFIRGAGDTEAFF.

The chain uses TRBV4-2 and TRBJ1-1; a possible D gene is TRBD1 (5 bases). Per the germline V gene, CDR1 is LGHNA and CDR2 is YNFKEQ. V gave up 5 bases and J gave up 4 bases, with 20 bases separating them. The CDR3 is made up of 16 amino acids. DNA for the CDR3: TGTGCCAGCAGCTCCGACCCGCAGGGATGGTTCACTGAAGCTTTCTTT. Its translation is CASSSDPQGWFTEAFF.

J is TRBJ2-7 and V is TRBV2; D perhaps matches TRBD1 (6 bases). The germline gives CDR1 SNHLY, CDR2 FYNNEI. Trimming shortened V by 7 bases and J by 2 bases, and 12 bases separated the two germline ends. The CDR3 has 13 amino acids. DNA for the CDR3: TGTGCCAGCAAGGGGGACGGAACCTACGAGCAGTACTTC. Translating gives CASKGDGTYEQYF.

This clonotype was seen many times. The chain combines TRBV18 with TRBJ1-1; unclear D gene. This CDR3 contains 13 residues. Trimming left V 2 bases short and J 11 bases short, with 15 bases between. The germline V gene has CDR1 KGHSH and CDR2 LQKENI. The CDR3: CASSPKGGLVAFF. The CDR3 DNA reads TGTGCCAGCTCACCAAAAGGAGGGTTGGTTGCTTTCTTT.

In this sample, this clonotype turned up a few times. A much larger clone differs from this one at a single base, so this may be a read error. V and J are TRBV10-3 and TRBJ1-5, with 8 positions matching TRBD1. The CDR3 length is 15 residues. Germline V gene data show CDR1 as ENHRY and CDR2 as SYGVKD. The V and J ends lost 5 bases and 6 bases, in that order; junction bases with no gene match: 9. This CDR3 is CAISLAGGLSQPQHF. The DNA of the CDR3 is TGTGCCATCAGTTTGGCAGGGGGCTTAAGTCAGCCCCAGCATTTT.

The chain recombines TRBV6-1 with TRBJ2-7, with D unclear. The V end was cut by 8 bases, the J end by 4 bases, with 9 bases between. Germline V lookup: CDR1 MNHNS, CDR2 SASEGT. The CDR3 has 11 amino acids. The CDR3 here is CASRLLYEQYF. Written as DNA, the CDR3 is TGTGCCAGCCGATTATTGTACGAGCAGTACTTC.

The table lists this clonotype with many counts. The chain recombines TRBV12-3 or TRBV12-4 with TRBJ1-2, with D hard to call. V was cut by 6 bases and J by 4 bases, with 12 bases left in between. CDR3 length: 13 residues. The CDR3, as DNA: TGTGCCAGCAGCCCTGGACGGAGCTATGGCTACACCTTC. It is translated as CASSPGRSYGYTF.

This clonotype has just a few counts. Here the CDR3 reads CASSQGDRGKNTEAFF. The CDR3 nucleotides read TGCGCCAGCAGCCAAGGTGACCGGGGAAAGAACACTGAAGCTTTCTTT. The gene calls are TRBV4-1 and TRBJ1-1; D remains ambiguous. V was trimmed by 1 base and J by 1 base, leaving 13 bases between them. The CDR3 loop spans 16 amino acids. CDR1 is MGHRA, CDR2 YSYEKL, per germline.

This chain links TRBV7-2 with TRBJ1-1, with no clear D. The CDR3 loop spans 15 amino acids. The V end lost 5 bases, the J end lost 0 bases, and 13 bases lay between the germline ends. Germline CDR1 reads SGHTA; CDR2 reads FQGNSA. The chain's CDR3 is CASSPRIGMNTEAFF. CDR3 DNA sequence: TGTGCCAGCAGCCCCAGGATAGGTATGAACACTGAAGCTTTCTTT.

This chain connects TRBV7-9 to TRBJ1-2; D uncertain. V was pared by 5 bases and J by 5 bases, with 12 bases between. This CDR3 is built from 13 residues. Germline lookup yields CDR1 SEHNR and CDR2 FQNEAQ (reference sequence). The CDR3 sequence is CASSKTSPYGYTF. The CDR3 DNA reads TGTGCCAGCAGCAAGACAAGTCCTTATGGCTACACCTTC.

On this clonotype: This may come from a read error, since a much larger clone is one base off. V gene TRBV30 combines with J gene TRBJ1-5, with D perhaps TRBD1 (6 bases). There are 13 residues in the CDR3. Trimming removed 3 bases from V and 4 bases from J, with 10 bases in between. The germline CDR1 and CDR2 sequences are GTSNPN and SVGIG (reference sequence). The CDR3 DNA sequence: TGTGCCTGGAGCCGGGACACTAATCAGCCCCAGCATTTT. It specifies CAWSRDTNQPQHF.

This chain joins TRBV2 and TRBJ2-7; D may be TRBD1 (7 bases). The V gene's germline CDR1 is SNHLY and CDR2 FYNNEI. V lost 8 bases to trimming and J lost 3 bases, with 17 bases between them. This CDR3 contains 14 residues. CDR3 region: CASLLRQGGYEQYF. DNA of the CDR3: TGTGCCAGCCTCCTCAGACAGGGAGGCTACGAGCAGTACTTC.

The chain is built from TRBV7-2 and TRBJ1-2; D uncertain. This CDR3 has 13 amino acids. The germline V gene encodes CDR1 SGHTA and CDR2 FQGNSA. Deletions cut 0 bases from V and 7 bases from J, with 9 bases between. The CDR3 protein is CASSLAFMGGYTF. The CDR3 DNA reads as TGTGCCAGCAGCTTAGCCTTTATGGGTGGCTACACCTTC.

DNA for the CDR3: TGTGCCAGCAGCTTAGAGACTAACCAAGAGACCCAGTACTTC. Encoded protein: CASSLETNQETQYF. The rearrangement uses TRBV7-9 and TRBJ2-5; maybe TRBD2 (5 bases). This CDR3 contains 14 residues. The V end lost 1 base, the J end lost 0 bases, and 6 bases lay between the germline ends. Per germline, CDR1 SEHNR and CDR2 FQNEAQ (reference sequence).

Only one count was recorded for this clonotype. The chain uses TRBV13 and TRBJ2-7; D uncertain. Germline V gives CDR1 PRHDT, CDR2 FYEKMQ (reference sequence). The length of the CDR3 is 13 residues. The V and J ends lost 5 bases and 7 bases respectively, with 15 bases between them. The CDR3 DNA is TGTGCCAGCAGCCAAGAAAACGGTGGGGAGCAGTACTTC. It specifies CASSQENGGEQYF.

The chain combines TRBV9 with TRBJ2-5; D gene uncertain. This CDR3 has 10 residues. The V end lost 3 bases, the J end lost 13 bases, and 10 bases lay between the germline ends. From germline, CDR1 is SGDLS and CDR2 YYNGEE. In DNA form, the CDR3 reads TGTGCCAGCAGCGCCGGGCCTTGGTACTTC. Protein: CASSAGPWYF.

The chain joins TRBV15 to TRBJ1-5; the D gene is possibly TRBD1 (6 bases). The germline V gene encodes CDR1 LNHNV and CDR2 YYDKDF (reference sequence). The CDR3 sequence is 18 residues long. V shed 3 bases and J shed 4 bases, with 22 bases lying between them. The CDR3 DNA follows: TGTGCCACCAGCAGTTGGGGAGGGGGGCTGGGGCCAAATCAGCCCCAGCATTTT. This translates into CATSSWGGGLGPNQPQHF.

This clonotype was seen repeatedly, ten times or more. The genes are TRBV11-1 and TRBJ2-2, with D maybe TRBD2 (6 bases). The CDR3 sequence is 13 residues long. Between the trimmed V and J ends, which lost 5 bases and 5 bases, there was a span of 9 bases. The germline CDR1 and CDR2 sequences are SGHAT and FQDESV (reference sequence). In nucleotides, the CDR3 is TGTGCCAGCAGCCGAAGCGGGACCGGGGAGCTGTTTTTT. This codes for CASSRSGTGELFF.

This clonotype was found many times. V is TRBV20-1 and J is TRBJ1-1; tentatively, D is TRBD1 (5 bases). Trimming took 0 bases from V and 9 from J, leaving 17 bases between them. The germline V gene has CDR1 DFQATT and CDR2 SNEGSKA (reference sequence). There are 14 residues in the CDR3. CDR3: CSARDGGGRTQAFF. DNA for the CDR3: TGCAGTGCTAGAGATGGGGGAGGGAGAACCCAAGCTTTCTTT.

CDR3 amino acids: CASSVVFRAAEAFF. Here the CDR3 DNA reads TGTGCCAGCAGCGTTGTTTTCAGGGCGGCTGAAGCTTTCTTT. J is TRBJ1-1 and V is TRBV6-4, with a weak D call TRBD1 (5 bases). The CDR3 consists of 14 residues. Deletions cut 6 bases from V and 6 bases from J, with 17 bases between. The germline V gene has CDR1 MRHNA and CDR2 SNTAGT.

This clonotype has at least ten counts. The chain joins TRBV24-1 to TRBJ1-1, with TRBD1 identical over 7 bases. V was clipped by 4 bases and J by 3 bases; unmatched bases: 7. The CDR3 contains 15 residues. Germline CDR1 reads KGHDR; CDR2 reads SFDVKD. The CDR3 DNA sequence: TGTGCCACCAGTGACCCTAATACAGGGGACACTGAAGCTTTCTTT. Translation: CATSDPNTGDTEAFF.

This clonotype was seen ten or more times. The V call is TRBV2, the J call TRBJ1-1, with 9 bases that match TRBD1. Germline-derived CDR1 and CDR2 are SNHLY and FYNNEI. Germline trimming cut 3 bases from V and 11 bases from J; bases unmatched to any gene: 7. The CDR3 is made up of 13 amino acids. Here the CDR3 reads CASSEGDRDRAFF. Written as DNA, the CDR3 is TGTGCCAGCAGTGAGGGGGACAGGGATCGGGCTTTCTTT.